This T cell receptor beta chain was sequenced in a study of T cell responses to AZD1222 COVID-19 vaccine. In germline, CDR1 is LGHDT, CDR2 YNNKEL (reference sequence). This CDR3 is built from 18 residues. V lost 4 bases and J lost 1, with 20 bases in between. Repertoires were generated with immunoSEQ multiplex PCR, while TCRdb's copy carries only in-frame clones and drops some. The table records roughly 51,000 clones, approximately 88% of them present only once. The specimen comprised peripheral blood, sampled 28 days after the second AZD1222 dose. The clonotype comes from an adult who received the AZD1222 COVID-19 vaccine. This chain links TRBV3-1 (or the pseudogene TRBV3-2) with TRBJ1-3; D call uncertain. The DNA for the CDR3 is TGTGCCAGCAGCCCAACCCTTCGGGTAGGGAGGTCTGGAAACACCATATATTTT. The encoded protein is CASSPTLRVGRSGNTIYF.